This TCR beta chain stems from a study of CD8 T cells in ankylosing spondylitis. The CDR3 consists of 17 residues. V was pared by 3 bases and J by 5 bases, with 7 bases of the junction left unmatched. In germline, CDR1 is KGHDR, CDR2 SFDVKD. Study results and caveats: Earlier authors reported some of these motif variants in reactive arthritis synovial fluid and blood. Matched ankylosing spondylitis synovial fluid reportedly contained a significantly enriched population of disease-linked clones. Made up of eight highly homologous variants, a TCR beta motif appeared characteristic of ankylosing spondylitis blood.

TCRdb re-derived calls from the 5' RACE reads in MiXCR, one entry per CDR3 protein. Of about 240,000 distinct CDR3 sequences in the sample, around 10% were seen once. This clonotype was seen a few times. Its antigen is not known. The source of this sequence is a male donor with ankylosing spondylitis or in good health (not recorded which). The chain links TRBV24-1 to TRBJ2-1; TRBD2 matches at 12 bases. Sequenced: blood, either unsorted or a sorted T cell fraction (not recorded which). The CDR3 region is CATSDASTSGRNNEQFF. The DNA for the CDR3 is TGTGCCACCAGTGATGCCTCGACTAGCGGGAGAAACAATGAGCAGTTCTTC.